This T cell receptor (beta chain) was profiled in a study of blood T cells in healthy people across ages. The sample holds a few counts of this clonotype. This CDR3 spans 16 amino acids. The V end lost 0 bases, the J end lost 3 bases, and 11 bases lay between the germline ends. Germline V gene lookup returns CDR1 LGHDT and CDR2 YNNKEL (reference sequence). Using a J-beta primer mix together with a sample-barcoded 5' primer, a second PCR was run for roughly 6 to 12 cycles. A 12-random-nucleotide template-switch adaptor tagged each cDNA molecule. TCRdb re-called the 5' RACE reads with MiXCR, one entry per CDR3 protein. The table lists fewer than 600,000 distinct CDR3 sequences, roughly a quarter of them singletons, with 3% to 4.5% in the top ten. These data were also filed under a second study, of T cells of mothers and their children.

The clonotype comes from a boy between 2 and 10 years old in good health. J is TRBJ1-4 and V is TRBV3-1; D uncertain. Sequenced material: blood. CDR3 nucleotide sequence: TGTGCCAGCAGCCAAGACCGGGTGCGGGCTAATGAAAAACTGTTTTTT. This codes for CASSQDRVRANEKLFF.